This TCR beta chain is drawn from a study of tumor-infiltrating lymphocytes in primary liver carcinoma. CDR3 length equals 14 residues. The germline V gene encodes CDR1 MNHNY and CDR2 SVGAGI (reference sequence). Starting from roughly 540 ng of total RNA, TCR beta cDNA was produced with a primer in the constant region. Sequencing libraries for TCR beta derived from three nested multiplex PCR rounds that used slightly modified ARM-PCR. Forward primers for TRBV1-TRBV30 and a C-beta reverse primer served the first two PCR rounds, at around 9 cycles each. Each CDR3 protein is one row after TCRdb ran MiXCR on the multiplex PCR reads. The sample includes 150,000 to 200,000 distinct CDR3 sequences, around 85% of them seen just once. Study-wide results and limits: Compared with tumor region pairs, tumor-adjacent and tumor-blood pairs overlapped less.

Worth noting for this clonotype: As yet, its antigen is unknown. The junction departs from the called germline gene at one end, perhaps through a read error.

The tissue used was unsorted bulk material of about 19-34 mg. RNA and DNA were co-extracted from it with the AllPrep DNA/RNA mini kit. At sampling, these chronic HBV carriers had received no treatment. Every tumor contributed samples taken at five separate regions. The sequencing input was tumor tissue from primary liver carcinoma. The source of this sequence is a man aged 35-49 years with primary liver carcinoma and hepatitis B virus infection. This chain joins TRBV6-6 and TRBJ2-7; 7 positions agree with TRBD2. DNA of the CDR3: TGTGCCAGCAGCATAGCGGGCTCGTCCTACGGGCAGTACTTC. Its translation is CASSIAGSSYGQYF.